This TCR beta chain was observed in a study of a mutant IDH1 vaccine in newly diagnosed glioma. Trimming took 0 bases from V and 1 from J, leaving 9 bases between them. Germline V lookup: CDR1 MNHEY, CDR2 SVGAGI. The CDR3 is made up of 15 amino acids. Study outcomes and limitations: With respect to changes in top peripheral T cell clonotypes, pseudoprogression seemed unrelated.

Clones were sequenced by immunoSEQ multiplex PCR, and TCRdb holds only the in-frame ones, with some missing. The data show about 16,000 clones, 80% seen once. The time point is: baseline, week 1 (first vaccination visit). Treatment meaning: pre-vaccination baseline after standard-of-care therapy. Those who donated had recent WHO grade 3 or 4 IDH1-mutant, ATRX-lost astrocytomas. Details on this clone: What it binds is unknown.

This sequence joins TRBV6-5 and TRBJ1-2; D gene uncertain. The origin of this receptor is a man in his forties with glioma. Sequences were derived from PBMCs, sampled from a glioma patient treated with radiotherapy, temozolomide or both. CDR3 in amino acids: CASSYSGNNNYGYTF. The CDR3 bases are TGTGCCAGCAGTTACTCGGGGAATAATAACTATGGCTACACCTTC.